These 6 T cell receptor beta chains were sequenced from one sample in a study of radiotherapy plus CTLA-4 blockade in lung cancer. Method: immunoSEQ multiplex PCR; TCRdb's copy keeps in-frame clones and lacks some. The data hold roughly 130,000 clones, with 85% to 90% observed a single time. The specimen comprised peripheral blood, sampled from a patient treated with radiotherapy plus ipilimumab. The receptor set was obtained from a human donor with non-small cell lung cancer that progressed on radiotherapy plus ipilimumab.

The chain couples TRBV18 to TRBJ1-2; D remains unclear. Germline V gene sequence: CDR1 KGHSH, CDR2 LQKENI. CDR3 size: 15 residues. Trimming left V 1 base short and J 3 bases short, with 12 bases between. The CDR3: CASSPQGSVDYGYTF. The DNA for the CDR3 is TGTGCCAGCTCACCACAGGGCTCGGTAGACTATGGCTACACCTTC. The entire variable domain, with the rest obtained from reference TRBV18 and TRBJ1-2, is as follows: NAGVMQNPRHLVRRRGQEARLRCSPMKGHSHVYWYRQLPEEGLKFMVYLQKENIIDESGMPKERFSAEFPKEGPSILRIQQVVRGDSAAYFCASSPQGSVDYGYTFGSGTRLTVV.

This clone was seen once. This chain links TRBV7-3 with TRBJ2-2; 9 bases are a match to TRBD2. The CDR3 covers 13 residues. Trimming cost V 7 bases and J 8 bases; bases outside gene matches: 5. Germline V lookup: CDR1 SGHTA, CDR2 FQGTGA. The CDR3 sequence: CASTLAGAGELFF. DNA of the CDR3: TGTGCCAGCACTTTAGCGGGAGCGGGGGAGCTGTTTTTT.

The chain recombines TRBV27 with TRBJ2-7, with 8 bases fitting TRBD2. V gave up 7 bases and J gave up 6 bases; unmatched junction bases: 8. The CDR3 is 13 residues long. Germline assignment: CDR1 MNHEY and CDR2 SMNVEV (reference sequence). The CDR3 DNA reads as TGTGCCAGCAATCCCGCGGGAGGTGCCGAGCAGTACTTC. Protein product: CASNPAGGAEQYF.

The chain carries TRBV25-1 and TRBJ2-1, with D maybe TRBD2 (5 bases). The germline gives CDR1 MGHDK, CDR2 SYGVNS. This CDR3 contains 15 residues. V lost 5 bases and J 9 bases, leaving 20 bases between the germline ends. The CDR3: CASSSPGGGNVEQFF. Here the CDR3 DNA reads TGTGCCAGCAGTTCACCCGGAGGTGGCAATGTTGAGCAGTTCTTC.

This clone was picked up one time. The V and J genes are TRBV7-2 and TRBJ1-2, with D tentatively TRBD1 (6 bases). Trimming shortened V by 9 bases and J by 3 bases, and 17 bases separated the two germline ends. The germline gives CDR1 SGHTA, CDR2 FQGNSA. The CDR3 has 14 residues. The CDR3 sequence: CARGGHPADYGYTF. The DNA of the CDR3 is TGTGCCAGAGGGGGGCACCCCGCGGACTATGGCTACACCTTC.

V usage is TRBV7-9 and J usage is TRBJ2-1; 7 bases agree with TRBD2. The junction had 11 bases not matched to a gene; V was cut back by 5 bases and J by 7 bases. Germline CDR1 reads SEHNR; CDR2 reads FQNEAQ (reference sequence). The CDR3 is 15 amino acids. CDR3 residues: CASSLSGGRGNEQFF. CDR3 coding DNA: TGTGCCAGCAGCCTGTCCGGCGGGAGAGGGAATGAGCAGTTCTTC.